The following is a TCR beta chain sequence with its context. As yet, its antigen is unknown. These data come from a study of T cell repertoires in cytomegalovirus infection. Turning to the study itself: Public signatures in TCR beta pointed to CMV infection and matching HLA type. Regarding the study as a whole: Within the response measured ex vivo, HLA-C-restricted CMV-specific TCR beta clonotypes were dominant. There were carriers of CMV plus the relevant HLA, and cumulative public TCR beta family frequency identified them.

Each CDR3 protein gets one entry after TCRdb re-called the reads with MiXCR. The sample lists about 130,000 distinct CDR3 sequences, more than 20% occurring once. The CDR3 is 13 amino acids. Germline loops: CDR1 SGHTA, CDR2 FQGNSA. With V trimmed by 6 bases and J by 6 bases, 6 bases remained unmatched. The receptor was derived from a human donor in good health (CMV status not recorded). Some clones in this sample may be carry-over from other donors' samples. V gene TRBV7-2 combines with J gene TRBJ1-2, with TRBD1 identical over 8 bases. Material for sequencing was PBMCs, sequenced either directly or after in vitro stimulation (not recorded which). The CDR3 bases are TGTGCCAGCAGACTTACAGGGGGGCATGGCTACACCTTC. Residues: CASRLTGGHGYTF.